This T cell receptor (beta chain) comes out of a study of T-cell memory formation after mild COVID-19. A remark on this clonotype: Its antigen is not identified.

Study results and limitations: Contracting CD4+ clones were located mainly in CM and EM, and CD8+ clones in EMRA.

The germline CDR1 and CDR2 sequences are MNHEY and SMNVEV (reference sequence). V was clipped by 5 bases and J by 8 bases, with 21 bases between them. The CDR3 loop spans 16 amino acids. TCRdb passed the 5' RACE reads through MiXCR, listing each CDR3 protein once. The sample gives about 110,000 distinct CDR3 sequences, roughly an eighth of which show up once; under 30% is in the top ten. The receptor was isolated from an adult woman who had mild COVID-19 (a few samples of this study predate the infection). Cell type and time point are not known. The sequencing sample was made of PBMCs or a T cell subset sorted from them (not recorded which). The V call is TRBV27, the J call TRBJ2-2; D is ambiguous. CDR3 loop: CASSPLSGPPTGELFF. CDR3 DNA: TGTGCCAGCAGTCCCCTCTCCGGGCCCCCGACAGGGGAGCTGTTTTTT.